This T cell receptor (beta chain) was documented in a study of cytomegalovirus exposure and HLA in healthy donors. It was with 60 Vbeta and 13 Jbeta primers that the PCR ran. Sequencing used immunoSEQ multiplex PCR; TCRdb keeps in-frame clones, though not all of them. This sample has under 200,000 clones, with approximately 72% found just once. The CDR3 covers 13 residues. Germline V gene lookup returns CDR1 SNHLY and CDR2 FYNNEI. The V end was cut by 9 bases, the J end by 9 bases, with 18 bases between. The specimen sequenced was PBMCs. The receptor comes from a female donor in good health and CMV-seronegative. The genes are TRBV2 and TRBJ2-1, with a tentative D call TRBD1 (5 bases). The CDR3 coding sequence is TGTGCCAGAAGGGGCTCCGGTCTGGGTGAGCAGTTCTTC. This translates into CARRGSGLGEQFF.